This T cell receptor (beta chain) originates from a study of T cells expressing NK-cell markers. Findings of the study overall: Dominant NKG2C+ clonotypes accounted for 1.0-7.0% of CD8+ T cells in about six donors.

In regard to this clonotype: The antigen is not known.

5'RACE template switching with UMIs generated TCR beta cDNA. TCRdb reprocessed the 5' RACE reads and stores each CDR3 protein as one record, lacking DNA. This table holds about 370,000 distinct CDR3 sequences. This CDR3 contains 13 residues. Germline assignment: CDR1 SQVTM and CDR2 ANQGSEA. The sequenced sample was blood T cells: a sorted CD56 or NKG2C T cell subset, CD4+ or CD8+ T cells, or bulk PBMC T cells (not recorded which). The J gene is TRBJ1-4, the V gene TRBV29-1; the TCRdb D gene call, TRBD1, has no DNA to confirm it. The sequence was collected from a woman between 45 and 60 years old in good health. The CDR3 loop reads CSVELTGFEKLFF. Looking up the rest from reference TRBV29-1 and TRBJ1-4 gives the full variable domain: SAVISQKPSRDICQRGTSLTIQCQVDSQVTMMFWYRQQPGQSLTLIATANQGSEATYESGFVIDKFPISRPNLTFSTLTVSNMSPEDSSIYLCSVELTGFEKLFFGSGTQLSVL.